The rows below give T cell receptor beta chains drawn from one sample of a study of blood T cell repertoires in COVID-19. Sequenced by immunoSEQ multiplex PCR; TCRdb stores in-frame clones only, minus some. The profile shows under 350,000 clones, about 89% of them singletons. The sequencing input was peripheral blood. Receptors were obtained from a man aged 35 to 55 with acute or convalescent COVID-19. CDR3s include the opening cysteine and the closing phenylalanine or tryptophan. D genes are given only for firm matches. Where a row states a size, it is once, few, many or the class of an expanded clone; other rows omit it.

>few|TRBJ2-4|TRBD1|TRBV3-1/TRBV3-2
TGTGCCAGCAGCCCAGGGACAGCCATAAACATTCAGTACTTC
CASSPGTAINIQYF
>.|TRBJ1-2|.|TRBV12-3/TRBV12-4
TGTGCCAGCAGCCGGGACACCAACTATGGCTACACCTTC
CASSRDTNYGYTF
>.|TRBJ2-2|.|TRBV9
TGTGCCAGCAGCGGCAGGGGGAACACCGGGGAGCTGTTTTTT
CASSGRGNTGELFF
>once|TRBJ1-3|TRBD1|TRBV10-3
TGTGCCGCTCGGGACAGGGGAAACACCATATATTTT
CAARDRGNTIYF
>.|TRBJ1-1|.|TRBV6-5
TGTGCCAGCTTATTAATCACAGGAGTTAACACTGAAGCTTTCTTT
CASLLITGVNTEAFF
>.|TRBJ1-2|TRBD1|TRBV30
TGTGCCTGGAGTTCAGGGACAGGGGCCTCCTATGGCTACACCTTC
CAWSSGTGASYGYTF
>.|TRBJ1-1|.|TRBV6-5
TGTGCCAGCAAGACTTCTCCGGGGTTTAAAGCTTTCTTT
CASKTSPGFKAFF
>few|TRBJ2-1|TRBD2|TRBV5-8
TGTGCCAGCAGTCCCTGGACTAGCGGTTACAATGAGCAGTTCTTC
CASSPWTSGYNEQFF
>.|TRBJ2-7|TRBD2|TRBV5-1
TGCGCCAGCAGCCCAGGACTAGCGGGGGAAAGGCAGTACTTC
CASSPGLAGERQYF
>.|TRBJ2-7|.|TRBV7-4
TGTGCCAGCAGCTTACAGGGGCAAGACGAGCAGTACTTC
CASSLQGQDEQYF
>few|TRBJ2-2|.|TRBV7-6
TGTGCCAGCACCCCCGTGGGAGAAGGTTCCGGGGAGCTGTTTTTT
CASTPVGEGSGELFF
>.|TRBJ1-4|.|TRBV19
TGTGCCAGTAGTAATGGGGCCAGGCCTCTTGAAAAACTGTTTTTT
CASSNGARPLEKLFF
>.|TRBJ2-6|.|TRBV5-5
TGTGCCAGCAGCCCGATCGCAGGGTCTGGGGCCAACGTCCTGACTTTC
CASSPIAGSGANVLTF